The next 19 T cell receptor beta chains were all read from a single sample in a study of blood T cell repertoires in COVID-19. Some clones are missing from TCRdb's copy, which holds only in-frame ones; the method was immunoSEQ multiplex PCR. Of 150,000 to 200,000 clones in the sample, around 86% are singletons; the top ten hold around 24%. Sequencing used PBMCs or T cells enriched from blood (not recorded which). The source of these receptors is a woman aged 40 to 49 in a cohort exposed to, infected with or recovered from COVID-19 (not recorded which).

CDR3 region: CASSEGTLHTEAFF. CDR3 DNA: TGTGCCAGCAGTGAAGGGACACTCCACACTGAAGCTTTCTTT. This chain joins TRBV25-1 and TRBJ1-1, with D possibly TRBD1 on 6 matching bases. Trimming stripped 2 bases from V and 3 bases from J, with 10 bases between. Germline CDR1 reads MGHDK; CDR2 reads SYGVNS. The length of the CDR3 is 14 residues.

The rearrangement links TRBV3-1 (or the pseudogene TRBV3-2) to TRBJ1-1; D is uncertain. This CDR3 region has 14 residues. V shed 1 base and J shed 1 base, with 7 bases lying between them. CDR1 and CDR2 (germline): LGHDT, YNNKEL (reference sequence). CDR3 DNA: TGTGCCAGCAGCCAAGTGGAGAAGAACACTGAAGCTTTCTTT. Amino acid sequence: CASSQVEKNTEAFF.

The chain combines TRBV19 with TRBJ1-1; tentative D call: TRBD1 (5 bases). V was trimmed by 3 bases and J by 4 bases, leaving 12 bases between them. Germline lookup yields CDR1 LNHDA and CDR2 SQIVND (reference sequence). This CDR3 has 14 amino acids. CDR3 protein: CASSIQGRATEAFF. The CDR3 DNA reads TGTGCCAGTAGTATCCAGGGCAGGGCCACTGAAGCTTTCTTT.

This chain uses TRBV6-6 with TRBJ2-7; TRBD1 is a possible D gene (5 bases). The V end was cut by 8 bases, the J end by 4 bases, with 12 bases between. The CDR3 has 12 residues. The germline gives CDR1 MNHNY, CDR2 SVGAGI (reference sequence). The CDR3 is CASGFQGYEQYF. Written as DNA, the CDR3 is TGTGCCAGCGGTTTTCAGGGATACGAGCAGTACTTC.

This clone was counted a few times. The V call is TRBV19, the J call TRBJ1-5, with D possibly matching TRBD1 (5 bases). CDR1 and CDR2 from the germline V gene are LNHDA and SQIVND (reference sequence). This CDR3 region has 16 residues. V shed 9 bases and J shed 6 bases, with 24 bases lying between them. The CDR3 loop is CASLETHPPGGQPQHF. DNA for the CDR3: TGTGCCAGCTTGGAGACTCACCCGCCCGGGGGTCAGCCCCAGCATTTT.

The chain is built from TRBV7-9 and TRBJ1-2; the match to TRBD1 covers 10 bases. V lost 5 bases to trimming and J lost 7 bases; unmatched junction nucleotides: 13. Germline values: CDR1 SEHNR, CDR2 FQNEAQ (reference sequence). This CDR3 spans 16 amino acids. CDR3 DNA sequence: TGTGCCAGCAGCCTCCGGGACAGGGGACCCTTTTCTGGCTACACCTTC. Protein: CASSLRDRGPFSGYTF.

The chain uses TRBV18 and TRBJ2-1, with 8 bases matching TRBD1. V trimming: 5 bases; J trimming: 5 bases; junction bases outside the gene matches: 8. Per the germline V gene, CDR1 is KGHSH and CDR2 is LQKENI. The CDR3 is 15 amino acids. Written as DNA, the CDR3 is TGTGCCAGCTCAAAGGGACAGGCGAATAACAATGAGCAGTTCTTC. It is translated as CASSKGQANNNEQFF.

This sequence joins TRBV7-9 and TRBJ2-5; a weak D match, TRBD2 (5 bases). The CDR3 has 12 amino acids. Between the trimmed V and J ends, which lost 7 bases and 3 bases, there was a span of 9 bases. The germline V gene has CDR1 SEHNR and CDR2 FQNEAQ (reference sequence). This CDR3 reads CASKRNKETQYF. The CDR3 DNA reads TGTGCCAGCAAGCGGAACAAAGAGACCCAGTACTTC. Supplemented by reference TRBV7-9 and TRBJ2-5, the full variable domain reads DTGVSQNPRHKITKRGQNVTFRCDPISEHNRLYWYRQTLGQGPEFLTYFQNEAQLEKSRLLSDRFSAERPKGSFSTLEIQRTEQGDSAMYLCASKRNKETQYFGPGTRLLVL.

This clone was seen only once. This chain uses TRBV11-2 with TRBJ1-1, with 10 bases aligning to TRBD1. The CDR3 runs to 14 residues. Per germline, CDR1 SGHAT and CDR2 FQNNGV. V shed 1 base and J 7 bases; nucleotides not matched to a gene: 3. CDR3 DNA sequence: TGTGCCAGCAGCTTAGCCGGGACAGGGGTTGAAGCTTTCTTT. Translated, it gives CASSLAGTGVEAFF.

This chain links TRBV21-1 with TRBJ2-7; the table's D call TRBD2 went unverified against the DNA. TRBV21-1 is a documented pseudogene. The CDR3 has 16 residues. The CDR3 reads CARPRIGGVPTYEQYF. The CDR3 bases are TGTGCCAGGCCCAGGATCGGGGGGGTACCAACGTACGAGCAGTACTTC.

The rearrangement uses TRBV19 and TRBJ1-4; TRBD1 is a possible D gene (5 bases). The CDR3 has 14 amino acids. Trimming stripped 3 bases from V and 5 bases from J, with 10 bases between. Germline CDR1 is LNHDA and CDR2 is SQIVND (reference sequence). Here the CDR3 reads CASSMGQLNEKLFF. The DNA for the CDR3 is TGTGCCAGTAGTATGGGGCAGCTGAATGAAAAACTGTTTTTT.

This clone was seen just once. The CDR3 sequence is CASSQQGPGQPQHF. The CDR3 region has the DNA TGTGCCAGCAGCCAACAGGGGCCCGGTCAGCCCCAGCATTTT. The chain uses TRBV5-6 and TRBJ1-5; 7 bases line up with TRBD1. This CDR3 spans 14 amino acids. Trimming at V came to 4 bases and at J to 6 bases, leaving 7 bases not matched to a gene. Germline CDR1 is SGHDT and CDR2 is YYEEEE.

The rearrangement uses TRBV10-1 and TRBJ1-1; the D is unclear. V dropped 7 bases and J dropped 0 bases, with 21 bases sitting between them. The CDR3 has 17 residues. Germline assignment: CDR1 WNHNN and CDR2 SYGVQD (reference sequence). The CDR3 DNA follows: TGCGCCAGCACTCAGAGGAGGCCTACTGATTTGAACACTGAAGCTTTCTTT. Translating gives CASTQRRPTDLNTEAFF.

V is TRBV2 and J is TRBJ2-3; 8 nucleotides line up with TRBD2. CDR1 is SNHLY and CDR2 is FYNNEI in the germline V gene. With V trimmed by 8 bases and J by 4 bases, 8 bases remained unmatched. CDR3 length: 14 residues. The CDR3 spells CASLWPSGPDTQYF. In nucleotides, the CDR3 is TGTGCCAGCCTTTGGCCTAGCGGGCCAGATACGCAGTATTTT. Combining the CDR3 with reference TRBV2 and TRBJ2-3 gives the whole variable domain EPEVTQTPSHQVTQMGQEVILRCVPISNHLYFYWYRQILGQKVEFLVSFYNNEISEKSEIFDDQFSVERPDGSNFTLKIRSTKLEDSAMYFCASLWPSGPDTQYFGPGTRLTVL.

This clone was found once. The CDR3 nucleotides read TGTGCCTGGAGTGTCCTAGCGCATGAGCAGTTCTTC. Its translation is CAWSVLAHEQFF. This chain uses TRBV30 with TRBJ2-1, with a possible D match to TRBD2 (6 bases). The V and J ends lost 0 bases and 8 bases respectively, with 8 bases between them. The CDR3 is 12 amino acids. Per germline, CDR1 GTSNPN and CDR2 SVGIG (reference sequence). Full variable domain (outside the CDR3, taken from reference TRBV30 and TRBJ2-1): SQTIHQWPATLVQPVGSPLSLECTVEGTSNPNLYWYRQAAGRGLQLLFYSVGIGQISSEVPQNLSASRPQDRQFILSSKKLLLSDSGFYLCAWSVLAHEQFFGPGTRLTVL.

This clone was counted once. The chain joins TRBV15 to TRBJ2-1; D unresolved. CDR3 length: 14 residues. CDR1 is LNHNV and CDR2 is YYDKDF in the germline V gene (reference sequence). V was shortened by 2 bases and J by 7 bases, with 12 bases between the two germline ends. The CDR3 DNA follows: TGTGCCACCAGCAGATCCGCGAATCGGAATGAGCAGTTCTTC. Protein product: CATSRSANRNEQFF. Full variable domain (rest looked up from reference TRBV15 and TRBJ2-1): DAMVIQNPRYQVTQFGKPVTLSCSQTLNHNVMYWYQQKSSQAPKLLFHYYDKDFNNEADTPDNFQSRRPNTSFCFLDIRSPGLGDTAMYLCATSRSANRNEQFFGPGTRLTVL.

V is TRBV19 and J is TRBJ2-7; 7 bases are a match to TRBD1. After removal of 5 bases from V and 0 bases from J, the junction contained 4 bases not matched to a gene. Germline CDR1 reads LNHDA; CDR2 reads SQIVND (reference sequence). The CDR3 consists of 14 residues. In DNA, the CDR3 is TGTGCCAGTAGTGGGACAGCGAGCTCCTACGAGCAGTACTTC. Translation: CASSGTASSYEQYF. The variable domain in full, completed from reference TRBV19 and TRBJ2-7, reads DGGITQSPKYLFRKEGQNVTLSCEQNLNHDAMYWYRQDPGQGLRLIYYSQIVNDFQKGDIAEGYSVSREKKESFPLTVTSAQKNPTAFYLCASSGTASSYEQYFGPGTRLTVT.

This clone was detected only once. The chain couples TRBV2 to TRBJ1-4, with TRBD1 matching 10 bases. Germline V gene sequence: CDR1 SNHLY, CDR2 FYNNEI. V lost 1 base to trimming and J lost 6 bases; unmatched junction nucleotides: 2. This CDR3 has 15 residues. CDR3 loop: CASSEGGTGDEKLFF. Written as DNA, the CDR3 is TGTGCCAGCAGTGAAGGTGGGACAGGGGATGAAAAACTGTTTTTT.

This clone showed up just a few times. The V call is TRBV5-1, the J call TRBJ2-3; 9 nucleotides align to TRBD2. CDR1 is SGHRS and CDR2 is YFSETQ in the germline V gene. CDR3 length: 15 amino acids. Losses at the gene ends were 4 bases for V and 1 base for J; bases not matched to a gene: 4. The CDR3 bases are TGCGCCAGCAGCACGGAGCGGGAGGGCACAGATACGCAGTATTTT. This codes for CASSTEREGTDTQYF.